This TCR beta chain was captured by sequencing in a study of blood T cell repertoires in COVID-19. On the study more broadly: COVID-19 samples from acute and convalescent phases originated in the United States, Italy and Spain. The cDNA or gDNA used as material had been derived from T cells, B-cell-depleted T cells, or PBMCs.

The ends were cut back, 6 bases at V and 2 bases at J, with 16 bases in the middle. Germline CDR1 and CDR2: LNHDA and SQIVND (reference sequence). This CDR3 has 15 residues. Patients at the Seattle site were enrolled during active infection and followed longitudinally. As processed by the authors: Using reference gene primer amplification, nucleated cell counts were estimated. Clones were sequenced by immunoSEQ multiplex PCR, and TCRdb holds only the in-frame ones, with some missing. Clonal size and the V and J genes are those of that table, whereas D and trimming came from the DNA. The data contain roughly 410,000 clones, 75% to 90% of them seen just once; the ten biggest clones take up roughly 1.6%.

The source material was peripheral blood. V and J are TRBV19 and TRBJ1-1; the D gene is possibly TRBD1 (6 bases). This clonotype was obtained from a woman aged 40 to 50 with COVID-19, enrolled during active disease. CDR3 bases: TGTGCCAGTAGAGAGATACAGGGCCCCAACACTGAAGCTTTCTTT. It encodes CASREIQGPNTEAFF. Full variable domain (remainder filled in from reference TRBV19 and TRBJ1-1): DGGITQSPKYLFRKEGQNVTLSCEQNLNHDAMYWYRQDPGQGLRLIYYSQIVNDFQKGDIAEGYSVSREKKESFPLTVTSAQKNPTAFYLCASREIQGPNTEAFFGQGTRLTVV.